This T cell receptor beta chain was recorded in a study of monozygotic twins with inflammatory bowel disease (dated by TCRdb to between 2018 and 2021). Concerning the study at large: The full study comprised around 28 monozygotic twin pairs: nine German pairs (four IBD-concordant, five IBD-discordant) and 19 IBD-discordant Danish pairs. The search for disease-associated traits relied mainly on comparing IBD patients with their genetically identical healthy co-twins within discordant pairs. Each individual had, on average, about 151 000 unique TCRalpha sequences and 181 000 unique TCRbeta sequences available for analysis.

A roughly 2.5 ml peripheral blood sample was drawn into PAXgene tubes per donor and stored at -80°C. Without any T cell sorting, total RNA was extracted from whole blood using the PAXgene blood miRNA kit on an automated QIAcube. Peripheral blood from monozygotic twin pairs who were concordant or discordant for inflammatory bowel disease underwent deep TCRalpha and TCRbeta repertoire profiling using unique molecular barcoding. Smoking habits were recorded for all twin pairs, and individuals were classified as current, former or never smokers. With regard to this clonotype: No antigen is known for it.

Libraries were constructed by 5' RACE. For each TCR library, roughly 3,600 ng of total RNA was used. For each sample, cDNA synthesis with SMARTScribe reverse transcriptase was split into eight separate reactions. Unique molecular identifiers containing a 6-nucleotide sample barcode were introduced through template switching during cDNA synthesis. Two nested PCRs of roughly 15 and 9 cycles amplified the TCRalpha and TCRbeta cDNA, and bead purification followed each PCR. Before amplification, the cDNA was treated with uracil DNA-glycosylase and purified using the QIAquick PCR purification kit. In the second PCR, Illumina TruSeq-compatible adapters and sample-specific barcodes were added. Library quality and concentration were checked on TapeStation and Qubit, and libraries were pooled at roughly 5.1 ng each. Sequencing of pooled libraries was carried out on an Illumina HiSeq2500 single-index Rapid Run using 2 x 100 bp reads and custom sequencing primers. Turning to the authors' computational methods: UMI-based consensus assembly with MiGEC version 1.2.6 was used to correct PCR and sequencing errors. MiXCR version 2.1.1 was used to carry out V(D)J alignment, clonotype assembly and CDR3 extraction. Normalisation of gene usage, clonotype sharing and MAIT/NKT TCR abundance was achieved by analysing the top 1000, 10 000 and 20 000 clonotypes per sample. After downsampling to 27 000 UMIs, diversity was calculated as the inverse Simpson index using the vegan R package. Paired Mann-Whitney U tests were applied to discordant twin pairs, and Benjamini-Hochberg correction was used for multiple testing. TCRdb reprocessed the reads and assigns one entry to each CDR3 protein sequence, leaving out DNA. What appears here as the V and J calls and clone size reflects TCRdb's work, not the paper's. The sample's table lists a count of about 300,000 distinct CDR3 sequences. Roughly 5.8% of the sample is held by the ten biggest clonotypes.

CDR1 MGHDK and CDR2 SYGVNS are derived from the germline V gene. The CDR3 contains 15 residues, cysteine and phenylalanine counted. There is no recorded DNA. What the research found in general, with its limitations: IBD patients shared fewer clonotypes with other individuals than healthy twins did, most markedly in patients showing signs of disease activity. Differing immunosuppressive treatments among patients may have added background noise and inter-individual variability to the repertoires. Measured by the inverse Simpson index, TCRbeta repertoire diversity was lower in IBD patients than in their healthy co-twins. Distinction between different T cell subtypes could not be achieved in the analysis. No difference in repertoire similarity was observed between concordant and discordant twins, possibly owing to limited statistical power. The results gave no support for a single strong signal or clonotype linked to IBD.

Sequencing input: blood. The receptor was isolated from a human donor with ulcerative colitis or Crohn's disease, or a healthy co-twin of an affected twin (not recorded which). The chain joins TRBV25-1 to TRBJ2-3; checking the TCRdb D call of TRBD2 is not possible without DNA. For the CDR3, the sequence is CASSAVEGIRHTQYF.